The 19 T cell receptor beta chains below all came from one sample that was sequenced in a study of blood T cells in healthy people across ages. Together with a sample-barcoded 5' primer, a J-beta primer mix was included in a second PCR lasting roughly 6 to 12 cycles. From the 5' RACE reads, TCRdb called clonotypes with MiXCR, one entry per CDR3 protein. The sample yields 780,000 or so distinct CDR3 sequences, around 25% seen once. Another study also made use of these data, one on T cells of mothers and their children.

Source material: blood. All receptors come from a boy aged 10-17 years in good health.

The chain links TRBV7-8 to TRBJ2-6, with 9 bases fitting TRBD1. The CDR3 spans 18 residues. Germline CDR1 reads SGHVS; CDR2 reads FQNEAQ. The junction had 11 bases not matched to a gene; V was cut back by 4 bases and J by 4 bases. CDR3 residues: CASSSPSGQGRGANVLTF. CDR3 DNA: TGTGCCAGCAGCTCCCCCTCCGGACAGGGGAGGGGGGCCAACGTCCTGACTTTC.

This clonotype occurred a few times. The J gene is TRBJ2-1, the V gene TRBV5-1; a possible D gene is TRBD2 (7 bases). Trimming removed 1 base from V and 2 bases from J, with 16 bases in between. CDR3 size: 17 residues. Germline CDR1 SGHRS, CDR2 YFSETQ. CDR3: CASSLRGAPRAYNEQFF. CDR3 nucleotides: TGCGCCAGCAGCTTGCGGGGGGCCCCACGGGCCTACAATGAGCAGTTCTTC.

V is TRBV7-2 and J is TRBJ2-1, with 7 bases matching TRBD2. Per germline, CDR1 SGHTA and CDR2 FQGNSA. The CDR3 has 14 amino acids. The junction had 6 bases not matched to a gene; V was cut back by 2 bases and J by 8 bases. CDR3 region: CASSLLGGLDEQFF. CDR3 coding DNA: TGTGCCAGCAGCTTATTGGGAGGGTTGGATGAGCAGTTCTTC.

This clonotype was counted a few times. This CDR3 is CASRTDSGNEQFF. The CDR3 nucleotides read TGTGCCAGCCGAACCGATAGCGGGAATGAGCAGTTCTTC. The chain joins TRBV2 to TRBJ2-1; 7 nucleotides line up with TRBD2. Germline V gives CDR1 SNHLY, CDR2 FYNNEI. V dropped 8 bases and J dropped 7; count of bases not matched to a gene: 8. CDR3 length: 13 residues.

The chain couples TRBV28 to TRBJ2-7; no clear D gene. CDR3 length: 16 residues. V dropped 5 bases and J dropped 0 bases, with 17 bases sitting between them. Germline loops: CDR1 MDHEN, CDR2 SYDVKM. The CDR3 loop reads CASSQPPIWSSYEQYF. Here the CDR3 DNA reads TGTGCCAGCAGTCAGCCTCCCATCTGGAGCTCCTACGAGCAGTACTTC.

This chain connects TRBV12-3 or TRBV12-4 to TRBJ2-3; D gene uncertain. Trimming stripped 8 bases from V and 3 bases from J, with 6 bases between. CDR3 length: 11 residues. This chain's CDR3 is CASVLTDTQYF. The CDR3 nucleotides are TGTGCCAGCGTACTAACAGATACGCAGTATTTT.

V gene TRBV5-1 combines with J gene TRBJ1-2; 9 bases fit TRBD1. This CDR3 is built from 15 residues. The ends lost 7 bases at V and 2 bases at J; junction bases unmatched: 9. From germline, CDR1 is SGHRS and CDR2 YFSETQ. CDR3 sequence: CASSETGTGNYGYTF. CDR3 nucleotides: TGCGCCAGCTCAGAAACAGGGACAGGGAACTATGGCTACACCTTC.

This clonotype was detected only a few times. At one of its ends the junction is not consistent with the germline gene, which may arise from a read error. V is TRBV5-5 and J is TRBJ1-1; D unclear. This CDR3 has 14 residues. Germline-derived CDR1 and CDR2 are SGHKS and YYEKEE (reference sequence). As DNA, the CDR3 is TGTGCCTGCAGCCCCGAAAGGGCGGGCACTGAAGCTTTCTTT. It specifies CACSPERAGTEAFF.

This clonotype has ten or more counts. The gene calls are TRBV7-9 and TRBJ2-4, with D perhaps TRBD1 or TRBD2 (6 bases each). The V gene lost 2 bases and the J gene lost 3 bases, with 14 bases spanning the gap. The germline gives CDR1 SEHNR, CDR2 FQNEAQ (reference sequence). The CDR3 is 16 amino acids. CDR3 loop: CASSLIGGQGKNIQYF. CDR3 sequence (DNA): TGTGCCAGCAGCTTAATCGGGGGCCAGGGCAAAAACATTCAGTACTTC.

V gene TRBV29-1 combines with J gene TRBJ2-3; a weak D match, TRBD1 (5 bases). CDR3 size: 12 residues. Germline-derived CDR1 and CDR2 are SQVTM and ANQGSEA. V was cut by 7 bases and J by 2 bases, with 10 bases left in between. CDR3 in amino acids: CSGRAPTDTQYF. CDR3 DNA sequence: TGCAGCGGCAGGGCGCCCACAGATACGCAGTATTTT.

The chain is built from TRBV5-4 and TRBJ2-5, with no clear D. The closer fit of TRBJ2-1 to the DNA end suggests the J call may be wrong. This CDR3 comprises 13 residues. Germline-derived CDR1 and CDR2 are SGHNT and YYREEE (reference sequence). CDR3 in amino acids: CASRDDSADEQFF. DNA for the CDR3: TGTGCCAGCAGGGATGACTCGGCAGATGAGCAGTTCTTC.

This clonotype was seen a few times. The chain employs TRBV6-1 and TRBJ1-1; D is undetermined. The germline V gene has CDR1 MNHNS and CDR2 SASEGT. This CDR3 spans 15 amino acids. V gave up 2 bases and J gave up 1 base, with 11 bases separating them. DNA of the CDR3: TGTGCCAGCAGTGAATTTCGGGGAGGGAACACTGAAGCTTTCTTT. Residues: CASSEFRGGNTEAFF.

The chain has TRBV9 and TRBJ1-2, with TRBD1 as a possible D gene (6 bases). Germline lookup yields CDR1 SGDLS and CDR2 YYNGEE. V was clipped by 4 bases and J by 5 bases, with 18 bases between them. The CDR3 runs 15 residues. CDR3 protein: CASSPPTRGHYGYTF. CDR3 in DNA: TGTGCCAGCAGCCCCCCTACTCGGGGACATTATGGCTACACCTTC.

This clonotype turned up a few times. The rearrangement uses TRBV27 and TRBJ1-4; D may be TRBD1 (6 bases). The germline CDR1 and CDR2 sequences are MNHEY and SMNVEV (reference sequence). The length of the CDR3 is 17 residues. Trimming took 5 bases from V and 3 from J, leaving 19 bases between them. CDR3 sequence reads: CASSTLTGYLANEKLFF. The CDR3 DNA sequence: TGTGCCAGCAGTACCTTGACAGGCTATCTGGCTAATGAAAAACTGTTTTTT.

At least ten counts were recorded for this clonotype. This sequence joins TRBV25-1 and TRBJ2-1; 7 bases agree with TRBD1. This CDR3 spans 16 amino acids. Trimming removed 4 bases from V and 5 bases from J; junction bases left unmatched: 11. The germline V gene encodes CDR1 MGHDK and CDR2 SYGVNS. The CDR3 here is CASSGGQRTRNNEQFF. CDR3 bases: TGTGCCAGCAGTGGGGGACAGCGGACCCGAAACAATGAGCAGTTCTTC.

The rearrangement uses TRBV6-5 and TRBJ2-7, with D tentatively TRBD1 (5 bases). Trimming removed 2 bases from V and 2 bases from J, with 10 bases in between. Germline V gives CDR1 MNHEY, CDR2 SVGAGI. The CDR3 spans 14 residues. CDR3 sequence: CASSYQGSPYEQYF. The CDR3 DNA sequence: TGTGCCAGCAGTTACCAGGGATCCCCCTACGAGCAGTACTTC.

The sample holds a few counts of this clonotype. V gene TRBV20-1 combines with J gene TRBJ2-7; D unresolved. CDR1 is DFQATT and CDR2 is SNEGSKA in the germline V gene (reference sequence). V was pared by 4 bases and J by 2 bases, with 0 bases between. The CDR3 covers 9 residues. In DNA form, the CDR3 reads TGCAGTGCTACCTACGAGCAGTACTTC. This translates into CSATYEQYF.

This clonotype was seen a few times. V is TRBV6-2 or TRBV6-3 and J is TRBJ2-1, with D perhaps assigned TRBD1 or TRBD2 (5 bases each). Trimming took off 6 bases at V and 0 bases at J, with 12 bases between the two ends. Germline CDR1 reads MNHEY; CDR2 reads SVGEGT. This CDR3 region has 15 residues. The CDR3 DNA reads as TGTGCCAGCAGGCTGCTTGGGACCTCCTACAATGAGCAGTTCTTC. This encodes CASRLLGTSYNEQFF.

In its sample, this clonotype was seen a few times. The chain couples TRBV4-2 to TRBJ2-2; no definite D call. With 3 bases removed from V and 5 bases from J, the gap between germline ends came to 7 bases. This CDR3 comprises 13 residues. In germline, CDR1 is LGHNA, CDR2 YNFKEQ. CDR3 sequence reads: CASSHLGTGELFF. The CDR3 DNA reads TGTGCCAGCAGCCATCTGGGAACCGGGGAGCTGTTTTTT.